This T cell receptor (beta chain) emerged from a study of blood T cell repertoires in COVID-19. Study at large: T cells, B-cell-depleted T cells, or PBMCs supplied cDNA or gDNA.

Germline CDR1 and CDR2: SGHTA and FQGNSA. V shed 6 bases and J shed 0 bases, with 11 bases lying between them. CDR3 length: 14 amino acids. Study processing details: The authors estimated nucleated cell counts from reference gene primer amplification. Profiling relied on immunoSEQ multiplex PCR, and the TCRdb table lists in-frame clones only, not all of them. V and J calls and clone size are those listed in that table; D and trimming were worked out from the DNA. This table holds fewer than 300,000 clones, about nine tenths found once. The study recruited people aged about 18 to 95 years across about 25 US areas.

This rearrangement joins TRBV7-2 to TRBJ2-5; D remains unclear. Material for sequencing was PBMCs or T cells enriched from blood (not recorded which). The clonotype was recovered from a woman aged 40 to 49 with acute COVID-19. The CDR3 reads CASSLSLYQETQYF. CDR3 in DNA: TGTGCCAGCAGTCTATCGCTTTACCAAGAGACCCAGTACTTC. Full variable domain (missing parts from reference TRBV7-2 and TRBJ2-5): GAGVSQSPSNKVTEKGKDVELRCDPISGHTALYWYRQSLGQGLEFLIYFQGNSAPDKSGLPSDRFSAERTGGSVSTLTIQRTQQEDSAVYLCASSLSLYQETQYFGPGTRLLVL.